What follows are 8 T cell receptor beta chains derived from one specimen sequenced in a study of cytomegalovirus exposure and HLA in healthy donors. This PCR relied on a set of 60 Vbeta primers and 13 Jbeta primers. The method was immunoSEQ multiplex PCR; TCRdb's version includes in-frame clones alone and lacks a portion of them. This table has roughly 110,000 clones, approximately 74% appearing once. The sample was PBMCs. The receptor set was obtained from a woman aged 35 to 49 in good health and CMV-seropositive.

In this sample, this clone turned up a few times. The J gene is TRBJ1-3, the V gene TRBV30, with TRBD1 matching over 9 bases. The CDR3 contains 14 residues. V dropped 2 bases and J dropped 5; count of bases not matched to a gene: 4. Germline-derived CDR1 and CDR2 are GTSNPN and SVGIG (reference sequence). The CDR3 DNA is TGTGCCTGGAGTTTCGGACAGGGGCGAAACACCATATATTTT. It is translated as CAWSFGQGRNTIYF.

The rearrangement links TRBV5-1 to TRBJ1-2, with D tentatively TRBD1 (5 bases). CDR3 length: 11 amino acids. Germline V gene sequence: CDR1 SGHRS, CDR2 YFSETQ. Trimming removed 2 bases from V and 7 bases from J, with 6 bases in between. CDR3 sequence reads: CASSFDSGYTF. The DNA for the CDR3 is TGCGCCAGCAGCTTTGACAGTGGCTACACCTTC. Together with reference TRBV5-1 and TRBJ1-2, the CDR3 gives the full variable domain: KAGVTQTPRYLIKTRGQQVTLSCSPISGHRSVSWYQQTPGQGLQFLFEYFSETQRNKGNFPGRFSGRQFSNSRSEMNVSTLELGDSALYLCASSFDSGYTFGSGTRLTVV.

The gene calls are TRBV6-5 and TRBJ1-1; D is unclear. The germline CDR1 and CDR2 sequences are MNHEY and SVGAGI. The CDR3 spans 13 residues. V dropped 6 bases and J dropped 5 bases, with 13 bases sitting between them. The chain's CDR3 is CASSHEARTEAFF. CDR3 sequence (DNA): TGTGCCAGCAGCCACGAGGCCCGGACTGAAGCTTTCTTT.

This clone came up once. V usage is TRBV7-6 and J usage is TRBJ2-2; D is undetermined. The CDR3 spans 14 residues. Trimming removed 3 bases from V and 1 base from J, with 6 bases in between. The germline V gene encodes CDR1 SGHVS and CDR2 FNYEAQ. DNA for the CDR3: TGTGCCAGCAGCTTGTCTAGGAACACCGGGGAGCTGTTTTTT. This codes for CASSLSRNTGELFF.

This sequence joins TRBV6-5 and TRBJ1-3; TRBD1 is a possible D gene (6 bases). This CDR3 is 14 amino acids long. Per germline, CDR1 MNHEY and CDR2 SVGAGI. The V end lost 6 bases, the J end lost 4 bases, and 13 bases lay between the germline ends. The CDR3 protein is CASRRGTQGNTIYF. The DNA of the CDR3 is TGTGCCAGCAGGCGAGGGACACAGGGAAACACCATATATTTT.

CDR3 in amino acids: CASSQESGRVYEQYF. In DNA form, the CDR3 reads TGTGCCAGCAGCCAAGAATCTGGCAGGGTCTACGAGCAGTACTTC. V usage is TRBV14 and J usage is TRBJ2-7, with TRBD1 as a possible D gene (5 bases). CDR3 size: 15 residues. V dropped 0 bases and J dropped 3 bases, with 12 bases sitting between them. Germline lookup yields CDR1 SGHDN and CDR2 FVKESK.

This clone was counted between two and nine times. The rearrangement links TRBV30 to TRBJ2-3; 8 nucleotides match TRBD2. This CDR3 contains 16 residues. Trimming took 3 bases from V and 3 from J; bases not matched to a gene: 11. Germline V gene sequence: CDR1 GTSNPN, CDR2 SVGIG (reference sequence). CDR3 DNA: TGTGCCTGGAGGGCCGCGGGAGGCGGGGCTACAGATACGCAGTATTTT. The encoded protein is CAWRAAGGGATDTQYF. The whole variable domain, remainder taken from reference TRBV30 and TRBJ2-3, is SQTIHQWPATLVQPVGSPLSLECTVEGTSNPNLYWYRQAAGRGLQLLFYSVGIGQISSEVPQNLSASRPQDRQFILSSKKLLLSDSGFYLCAWRAAGGGATDTQYFGPGTRLTVL.

This clone was detected only a few times. CDR3: CSVVGGATDTQYF. The CDR3 DNA reads as TGCAGCGTTGTCGGAGGTGCCACAGATACGCAGTATTTT. This sequence joins TRBV29-1 and TRBJ2-3; D is perhaps TRBD2 (5 bases). V lost 4 bases, J lost 2 bases, and 10 bases lay in between. The CDR3 sequence is 13 residues long. CDR1 SQVTM and CDR2 ANQGSEA come from the germline V gene.